The table lists the clone carrying this T cell receptor beta chain with many counts. Its antigen is still unknown. Preparation of the TCRbeta library involved a method that used unique molecular identifiers. TCRdb analysed the PCR reads with MiXCR anew, one entry per CDR3 protein. Counted here are under 850,000 distinct CDR3 sequences, around 13% occurring once; the ten biggest clones make up approximately 0.8%. The data were taken from a study of T-cell reconstitution after alpha-beta-depleted transplantation in children. Overall study results and limits: T-cell numbers and diversity, one year after transplant, stemmed largely from T cells that were newly produced. Elevated TCRbeta diversity at day 60 was traced, in some patients, to surviving recipient T cells and thymic progenitors.

The source of this sequence is a girl aged 2 to 10 with congenital amegakaryocytic thrombocytopenia, due to receive a stem cell transplant. This sample comprised PBMCs, obtained before TCRalphabeta/CD19-depleted stem cell transplant.

CDR3 amino acids: CATTQDRGSGETQYF. The CDR3 nucleotides read TGCGCCACAACCCAGGACAGGGGAAGTGGAGAGACCCAGTACTTC. The rearrangement uses TRBV5-1 and TRBJ2-5; 9 nucleotides align to TRBD1. CDR1 is SGHRS and CDR2 is YFSETQ in the germline V gene. J was trimmed by 4 bases and V by 9 bases; bases with no gene match: 13. This CDR3 spans 15 amino acids.